The sample holds a few counts of the clone carrying this T cell receptor beta chain. No antigen is known for it. The data stem from a study of T cell repertoires in cytomegalovirus infection. Study-wide results and caveats: Within the response measured ex vivo, HLA-C-restricted CMV-specific TCR beta clonotypes were dominant. CMV carriers having the relevant HLA were flagged by cumulative public TCR beta family frequency.

The CDR3 extends over 15 amino acids. Trimming took 4 bases from V and 4 from J, leaving 16 bases between them. Germline CDR1 is WNHNN and CDR2 is SYGVQD (reference sequence). TCRdb recomputed calls from the reads with MiXCR, one row per CDR3 protein. The sample gives about 500,000 distinct CDR3 sequences, 30% to 40% of which show up once; roughly 16% is in the top ten. This chain joins TRBV10-1 and TRBJ1-1; D possibly corresponds to TRBD1 (6 bases). Sequencing was performed on cultured PBMCs, taken from culture after CMV antigen stimulation. This receptor was identified in a human donor in good health (CMV status not recorded). Some clones in this sample may be carry-over from other donors' samples. This CDR3 reads CASSGGGPSGTEAFF. The CDR3 DNA sequence: TGCGCCAGCAGTGGGGGGGGGCCTTCTGGCACTGAAGCTTTCTTT.